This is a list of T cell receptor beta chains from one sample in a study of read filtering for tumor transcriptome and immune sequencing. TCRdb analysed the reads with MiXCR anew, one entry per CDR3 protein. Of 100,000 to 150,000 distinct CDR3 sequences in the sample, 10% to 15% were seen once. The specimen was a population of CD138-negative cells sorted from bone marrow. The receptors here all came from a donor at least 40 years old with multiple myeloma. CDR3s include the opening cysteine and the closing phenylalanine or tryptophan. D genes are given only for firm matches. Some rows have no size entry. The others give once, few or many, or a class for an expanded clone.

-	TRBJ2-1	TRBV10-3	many	TGTGCCATCAGTGAGTCGATCGGCGCTGGGGGTTACAATGAGCAGTTCTTC	CAISESIGAGGYNEQFF
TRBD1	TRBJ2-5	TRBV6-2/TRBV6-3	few	TGTGCCAGCAGCCGGACAGGGTTGAACAAAGAGACCCAGTACTTC	CASSRTGLNKETQYF
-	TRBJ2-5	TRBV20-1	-	TGCAGTGCACAAGTTGGCGAAGGGACCCAGTACTTC	CSAQVGEGTQYF
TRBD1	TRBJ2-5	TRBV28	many	TGTGCCAGCAGCACGGACAGGAAAGAGACCCAGTACTTC	CASSTDRKETQYF
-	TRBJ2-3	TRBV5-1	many	TGCGCCAGCAGCTTGTCCGGGGAGACCTTGGATACGCAGTATTTT	CASSLSGETLDTQYF
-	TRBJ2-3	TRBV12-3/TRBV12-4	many	TGTGCCAGCAGTTTCTCTTTCGGTCCGAGCACAGATACGCAGTATTTT	CASSFSFGPSTDTQYF
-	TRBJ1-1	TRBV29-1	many	TGCAGCGTTGAAGATCTGAGGGGAACTGAAGCTTTCTTT	CSVEDLRGTEAFF
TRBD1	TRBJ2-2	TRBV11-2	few	TGTGCCAGCAGCCTCGGACAGGATGGAGGCGGGGAGCTGTTTTTT	CASSLGQDGGGELFF
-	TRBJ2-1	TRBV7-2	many	TGTGCCAGCAGCTTAGAGGGTAGGCCAATCGATGAGCAGTTCTTC	CASSLEGRPIDEQFF
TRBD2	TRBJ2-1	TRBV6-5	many	TGTGCCAGCAGTAAGACTAGCGGGAGTGCCTACAATGAGCAGTTCTTC	CASSKTSGSAYNEQFF
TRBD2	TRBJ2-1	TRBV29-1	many	TGCAGCGTTATTGGACTAGAGTCCCCAAGCTCCTACAATGAGCAGTTCTTC	CSVIGLESPSSYNEQFF
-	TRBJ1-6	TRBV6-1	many	TGTGCCAGCAGCCGCGAGGACAGTGGCCAAAACAATTCACCCCTCCACTTT	CASSREDSGQNNSPLHF
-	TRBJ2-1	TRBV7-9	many	TGTGCCAGCAGCTTAGCGGGGGCGGATGAGCAGTTCTTC	CASSLAGADEQFF
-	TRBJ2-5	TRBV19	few	TGTGCCAGTAGCCCCGGGAGGGGGCAGGGTGAGACCCAGTACTTC	CASSPGRGQGETQYF
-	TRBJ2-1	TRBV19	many	TGTGCCAGTAGTTCGACATCTGACAAGCAGTTCTTC	CASSSTSDKQFF
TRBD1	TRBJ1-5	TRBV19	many	TGTGCCAGTAGTCGGCAGGGGGATCAGCCCCAGCATTTT	CASSRQGDQPQHF
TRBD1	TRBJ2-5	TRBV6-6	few	TGTGCCAGCAGTGCCAACCCGCGGACAGGGTGGGAGACCCAGTACTTC	CASSANPRTGWETQYF
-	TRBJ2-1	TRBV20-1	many	TGCAGTGCTAGAGATCCGAAGGCCACCACCTACAATGAGCAGTTCTTC	CSARDPKATTYNEQFF
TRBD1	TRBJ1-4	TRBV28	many	TGTGCCAGCAGCCCCCGACAGGGCGGGAATGAAAAACTGTTTTTT	CASSPRQGGNEKLFF
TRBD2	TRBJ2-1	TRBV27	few	TGTGCCAGCAGTTTAAAGGCTAGCGGGAGGAATGAGCAGTTCTTC	CASSLKASGRNEQFF
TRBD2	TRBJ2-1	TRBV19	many	TGTGCCAGTAGTACCGGGACTAGCGCAAATGAGCAGTTCTTC	CASSTGTSANEQFF
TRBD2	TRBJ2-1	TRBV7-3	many	TGTGCCAGCAGCTTAATGGCTAGCGGGGTCAATGAGCAGTTCTTC	CASSLMASGVNEQFF
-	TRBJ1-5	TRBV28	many	TGTGCCTCCTCCGGGGGGCGCGGAAGCAATCAGCCCCAGCATTTT	CASSGGRGSNQPQHF
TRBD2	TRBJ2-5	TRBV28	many	TGTGCCACTTCTCAGGTCCGGACTAGCGGGAGGGCCAGGGAGAGCCAGTACTTC	CATSQVRTSGRARESQYF
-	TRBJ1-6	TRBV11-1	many	TGTGCCAGCAGCCACCATAATTCACCCCTCCACTTT	CASSHHNSPLHF
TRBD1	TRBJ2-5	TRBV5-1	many	TGCGCCAGCAGCTTTGACAGGGACAGGGAGACCCAGTACTTC	CASSFDRDRETQYF
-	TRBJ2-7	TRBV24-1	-	TGTGCCACCAGTGCGGACGGATACGAGCAGTACTTC	CATSADGYEQYF
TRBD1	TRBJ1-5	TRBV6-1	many	TGTGCCAGCAGTGAACTGGGGACAGGGGGTCAGCCCCAGCATTTT	CASSELGTGGQPQHF
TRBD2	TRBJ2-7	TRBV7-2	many	TGTGCCAGCAGCGTCACTAGCGGGGGTTTCTACGAGCAGTACTTC	CASSVTSGGFYEQYF
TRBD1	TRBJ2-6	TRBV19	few	TGTGCCAGTAGCAAAGGGGGCTCCGGGGCCAACGTCCTGACTTTC	CASSKGGSGANVLTF
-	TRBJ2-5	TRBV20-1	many	TGCAGTGCTACCCCCCCCGACAGTCAAGAGACCCAGTACTTC	CSATPPDSQETQYF
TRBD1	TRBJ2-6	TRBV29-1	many	TGCAGCGTAGAGGGGGCCGGGGGGGCCAACGTCCTGACTTTC	CSVEGAGGANVLTF
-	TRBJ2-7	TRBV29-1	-	TGCAGCGTTTTCGCAGTATCCTACGAGCAGTACTTC	CSVFAVSYEQYF
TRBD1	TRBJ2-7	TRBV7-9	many	TGTGCCAGCAGCTTAGGGACAGGGGGCTCCGAGCAGTACTTC	CASSLGTGGSEQYF
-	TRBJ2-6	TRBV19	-	TGTGCCAGTAGTAAACAGGGCTCTGGGGCCAACGTCCTGACTTTC	CASSKQGSGANVLTF
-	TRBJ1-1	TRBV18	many	TGTGCCAGCTCACCACCGGGACGGAAAAGGAACACTGAAGCTTTCTTT	CASSPPGRKRNTEAFF
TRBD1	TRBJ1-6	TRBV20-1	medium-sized	TGCAGTGCTATCTCACGACAGGGCACTTCACCCCTCCACTTT	CSAISRQGTSPLHF
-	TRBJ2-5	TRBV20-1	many	TGCAGTGCTCCCCGGGGGCGCGGGGAGACCCAGTACTTC	CSAPRGRGETQYF
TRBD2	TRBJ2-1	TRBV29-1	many	TGCAGCGTCGGACTAGCGGGAGGGATTTATGAGCAGTTCTTC	CSVGLAGGIYEQFF
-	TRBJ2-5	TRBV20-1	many	TGCAGTGCTAGCGCCTTACAAGAGACCCAGTACTTC	CSASALQETQYF
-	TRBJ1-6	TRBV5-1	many	TGCGCCAGCAGCTTGGAAGGGAGCTCCTATAATTCACCCCTCCACTTT	CASSLEGSSYNSPLHF
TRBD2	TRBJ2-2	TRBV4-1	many	TGCGCCAGCAGCCAAGACCTGGGACTAGCGGGAGTTAAGGGCGGGGAGCTGTTTTTT	CASSQDLGLAGVKGGELFF
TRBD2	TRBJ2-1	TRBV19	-	TGTGCCAGTAGTATGGGTAGCGGGGGTCACAATGAGCAGTTCTTC	CASSMGSGGHNEQFF
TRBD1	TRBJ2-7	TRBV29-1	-	TGCAGCGCAACCGGGACAGGGGGCCACGAGCAGTACTTC	CSATGTGGHEQYF
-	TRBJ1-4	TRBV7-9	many	TGTGCCAGCAGCTTATCCCTGGGGGGGGCAACTAATGAAAAACTGTTTTTT	CASSLSLGGATNEKLFF
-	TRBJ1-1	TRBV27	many	TGTGCCACCCAGTTGACGGGAATGAACACTGAAGCTTTCTTT	CATQLTGMNTEAFF
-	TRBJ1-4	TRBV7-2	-	TGTGCCAGCAGCCCCCCGGGGGGGCCTAGGGATGAAAAACTGTTTTTT	CASSPPGGPRDEKLFF
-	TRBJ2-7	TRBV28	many	TGTGCCAGCAGTTTAGACAGGTTTACCTCCTACGAGCAGTACTTC	CASSLDRFTSYEQYF
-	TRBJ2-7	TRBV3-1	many	TGTGCCAGCAGCCAAGGAAGCAGAGGGACCTACGAGCAGTACTTC	CASSQGSRGTYEQYF
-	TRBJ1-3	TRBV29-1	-	TGCAGCGTTGAGCTAGGGACACCTGGAAACACCATATATTTT	CSVELGTPGNTIYF
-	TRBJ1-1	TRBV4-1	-	TGCGCCAGCAGCCAAGGGCTGGACCGGAGGGGGAACACTGAAGCTTTCTTT	CASSQGLDRRGNTEAFF
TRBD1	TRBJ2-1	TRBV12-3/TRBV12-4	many	TGTGCCAGCAGGGACGGGACAGGGGTAAATGAGCAGTTCTTC	CASRDGTGVNEQFF
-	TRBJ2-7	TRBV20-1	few	TGCAGTGCCGGAGGGGCAGTTAGTTCCTACGAGCAGTACTTC	CSAGGAVSSYEQYF
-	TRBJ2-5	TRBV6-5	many	TGTGCCAGCAGTACAACAGGGTTGGAGACCCAGTACTTC	CASSTTGLETQYF
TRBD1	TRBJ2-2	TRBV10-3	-	TGTGCCATCCCCGGGACAGCGCAGAACACCGGGGAGCTGTTTTTT	CAIPGTAQNTGELFF
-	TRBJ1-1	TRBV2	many	TGTGCCAGCAGTGAAAGGAGGGGACGGCTGAACACTGAAGCTTTCTTT	CASSERRGRLNTEAFF
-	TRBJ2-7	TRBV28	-	TGTGCCAGCGGCCCCAGGTACGAGCAGTACTTC	CASGPRYEQYF
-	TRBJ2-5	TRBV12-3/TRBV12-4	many	TGTGCCAGCAGTTTACGGTTGGGTACGGCCCAAGAGACCCAGTACTTC	CASSLRLGTAQETQYF
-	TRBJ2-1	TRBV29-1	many	TGCAGCGTTTTATCCCTGGGAAGCTCCTACAATGAGCAGTTCTTC	CSVLSLGSSYNEQFF
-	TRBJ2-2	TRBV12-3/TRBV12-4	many	TGTGCCAGCAGCCAGGGGGGACCAAACACCGGGGAGCTGTTTTTT	CASSQGGPNTGELFF